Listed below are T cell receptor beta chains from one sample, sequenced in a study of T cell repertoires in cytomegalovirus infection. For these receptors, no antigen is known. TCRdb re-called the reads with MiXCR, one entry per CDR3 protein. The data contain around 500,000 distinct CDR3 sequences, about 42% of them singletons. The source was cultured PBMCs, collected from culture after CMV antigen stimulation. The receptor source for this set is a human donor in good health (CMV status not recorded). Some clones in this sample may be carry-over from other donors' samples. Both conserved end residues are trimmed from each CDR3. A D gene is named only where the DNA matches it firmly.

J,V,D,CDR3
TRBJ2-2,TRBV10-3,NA,AISAVGRSPGELF
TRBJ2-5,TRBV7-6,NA,ASSLTGTREETQY
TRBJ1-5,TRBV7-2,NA,ASSSTNSNQPQH
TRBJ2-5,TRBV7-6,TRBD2,ASSFRLAGDQETQY
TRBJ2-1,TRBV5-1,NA,ASSLWAARANEQF
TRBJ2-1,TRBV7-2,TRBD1,ASRRDREEQF
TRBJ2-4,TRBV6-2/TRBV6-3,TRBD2,ASRSSGKNIQY
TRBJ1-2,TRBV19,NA,ASSIGRQNYGYT
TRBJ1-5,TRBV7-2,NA,ASSRRWSGNQPQH
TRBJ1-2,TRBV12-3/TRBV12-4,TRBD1,ASSPTGAYGYT
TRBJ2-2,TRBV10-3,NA,AISERPGELF
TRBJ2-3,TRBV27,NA,ASSAHGVAQY
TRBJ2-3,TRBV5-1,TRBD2,ASSLWTSGRADADTQY
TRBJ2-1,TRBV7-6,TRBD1,ASSFGTGLYNEQF
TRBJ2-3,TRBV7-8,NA,ASSLARLAILDTQY
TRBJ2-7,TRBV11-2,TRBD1,ASSLSGEDRLYYEQY
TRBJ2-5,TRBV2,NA,ASSEALGKYLGETQY
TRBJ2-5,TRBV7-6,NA,ASAAGSSRGTQY
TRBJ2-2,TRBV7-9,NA,ASSPKGNTGELF
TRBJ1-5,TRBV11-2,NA,ASSLDYGNQPQH
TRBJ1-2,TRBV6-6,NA,ASSYFGVFYGYT
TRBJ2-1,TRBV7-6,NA,ASSLGSINEQF
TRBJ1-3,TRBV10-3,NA,AISEEISGNTIY
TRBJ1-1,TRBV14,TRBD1,ATRTGLNTEAF
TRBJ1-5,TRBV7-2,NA,ASSLYLSPDPRRQPQH
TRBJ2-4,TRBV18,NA,ASSPPGPPRNIQY
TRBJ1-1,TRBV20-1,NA,SARDLWGMDTEAF
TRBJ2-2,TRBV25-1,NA,ASSNMGRPGELF
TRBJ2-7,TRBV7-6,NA,ASSLVGHRSSNEQY
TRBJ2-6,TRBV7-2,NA,ASSYDSHSGANVLT